The next 3 T cell receptor beta chains were all read from a single sample in a study of T cell responses to AZD1222 COVID-19 vaccine. Method: immunoSEQ multiplex PCR; TCRdb's copy keeps in-frame clones and lacks some. The sample carries 80,000 to 95,000 clones, just under 90% recorded once. The sample was peripheral blood, taken on day 0 of MenACWY control vaccination. These receptors came from an adult in good health.

This CDR3 is CATSDSGTSLWQYF. Here the CDR3 DNA reads TGTGCCACCAGTGATTCCGGGACGTCCCTATGGCAGTATTTT. The chain carries TRBV24-1 and TRBJ2-3; TRBD1 or TRBD2 may be the D gene (5 bases each). The CDR3 is made up of 14 amino acids. Germline-derived CDR1 and CDR2 are KGHDR and SFDVKD. The V end lost 2 bases, the J end lost 11 bases, and 16 bases lay between the germline ends.

This clone was recorded only once. J is TRBJ1-1 and V is TRBV4-3; the D is unclear. Trimming cost V 1 base and J 3 bases, with 9 bases left between them. This CDR3 is 14 amino acids long. The germline V gene encodes CDR1 LGHNA and CDR2 YSLEER. Here the CDR3 reads CASSQGPWDTEAFF. The CDR3 DNA reads TGCGCCAGCAGCCAAGGGCCGTGGGACACTGAAGCTTTCTTT.

The rearrangement joins TRBV24-1 to TRBJ2-5, with no clear D. V lost 3 bases, J lost 5 bases, and 3 bases lay in between. Germline lookup yields CDR1 KGHDR and CDR2 SFDVKD. CDR3 size: 11 residues. The CDR3 sequence is CATSDGETQYF. The CDR3 nucleotides are TGTGCCACCAGTGATGGGGAGACCCAGTACTTC.